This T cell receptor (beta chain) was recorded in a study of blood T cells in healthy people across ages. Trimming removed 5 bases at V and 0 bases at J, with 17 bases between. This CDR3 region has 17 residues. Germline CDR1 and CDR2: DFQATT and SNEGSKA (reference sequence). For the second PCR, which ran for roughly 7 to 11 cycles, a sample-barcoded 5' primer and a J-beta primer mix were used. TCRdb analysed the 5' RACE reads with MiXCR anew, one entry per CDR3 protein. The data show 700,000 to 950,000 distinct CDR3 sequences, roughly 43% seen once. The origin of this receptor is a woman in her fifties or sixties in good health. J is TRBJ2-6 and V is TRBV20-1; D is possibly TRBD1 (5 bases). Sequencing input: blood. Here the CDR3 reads CSALSGNSLSGANVLTF. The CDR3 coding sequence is TGCAGTGCTCTTTCAGGGAACTCTCTCTCTGGGGCCAACGTCCTGACTTTC.